The clone carrying this T cell receptor (beta chain) was observed a handful of times. The repertoire was sequenced with immunoSEQ multiplex PCR; TCRdb's copy has only in-frame clones and lacks some. The data hold around 150,000 clones, with around 93% observed a single time. This entry belongs to a study of blood T cell repertoires in COVID-19. CDR1 and CDR2 (germline): SGHTA, FQGTGA. CDR3 length equals 15 residues. V gave up 5 bases and J gave up 2 bases, with 16 bases separating them. What was sequenced was peripheral blood. The chain links TRBV7-3 to TRBJ2-7; maybe TRBD2 (6 bases). The sequence derives from a young man with COVID-19, enrolled during active disease. CDR3 in DNA: TGTGCCAGCAGCCCCCGAGTAGCGGCACCCTACGAGCAGTACTTC. Translating gives CASSPRVAAPYEQYF.